This T cell receptor (beta chain) was sequenced in a study of cytomegalovirus exposure and HLA in healthy donors. To note about this clone: No antigen is known for it.

Study results and caveats: The dataset shows that most TCR sequences were rare, while some public TCRs occurred in many donors. In a later analysis, TCR beta V- and J-gene trimming showed a link to a missense DCLRE1C variant. CMV serostatus stood as the only immune exposure information on hand.

Nominal health characterized the donors when sampled, though unrecorded immune exposures were likely. The PCR ran on 60 Vbeta and 13 Jbeta primers. Data came from immunoSEQ multiplex PCR; TCRdb stores just in-frame clones and leaves some out. This sample yields more than 100,000 clones, of which roughly 8.8% are seen a single time; 5.5% to 8% belongs to the top ten. This receptor was obtained from a woman between 35 and 50 years old in good health and CMV-seropositive. Sequencing was performed on PBMCs.

CDR3 nucleotide sequence: TGTGCTAGTGGTTTGGTAATTCCCGCTGAAGCTTTCTTT. It codes for CASGLVIPAEAFF. This sequence joins TRBV12-5 and TRBJ1-1; D unclear. V was trimmed by 0 bases and J by 6 bases, leaving 8 bases between them. The CDR3 runs to 13 residues. The germline V gene has CDR1 LGHNT and CDR2 FRNRAP.